One sample yielded the 31 T cell receptor beta chains listed below, sequenced in a study of blood T cell repertoires in COVID-19. TCRdb's copy holds only in-frame clones and misses some; the assay was immunoSEQ multiplex PCR. The sample contains a few hundred thousand clones, roughly four fifths of which appear only once. The sample consisted of PBMCs or T cells enriched from blood (not recorded which). These receptors all stem from a man aged 35-49 years who had been exposed to COVID-19.

The chain has TRBV5-6 and TRBJ1-2, with 11 positions matching TRBD1. The V and J ends lost 3 bases and 6 bases, in that order; junction bases with no gene match: 4. From germline, CDR1 is SGHDT and CDR2 YYEEEE. CDR3 length equals 14 residues. The CDR3 is CASSWGQGVDGYTF. The CDR3 DNA is TGTGCCAGCAGCTGGGGACAGGGGGTAGATGGCTACACCTTC.

The gene calls are TRBV7-3 and TRBJ2-3; D gene uncertain. This CDR3 contains 14 residues. With 4 bases removed from V and 6 bases from J, the gap between germline ends came to 14 bases. The germline gives CDR1 SGHTA, CDR2 FQGTGA. The CDR3 coding sequence is TGTGCCAGCAGCTCCAGATCGTCCGGGGATACGCAGTATTTT. Amino acid sequence: CASSSRSSGDTQYF.

Here the CDR3 reads CASSQRTGVIQDNEQFF. DNA for the CDR3: TGTGCCAGCAGCCAGCGGACAGGGGTAATTCAGGACAATGAGCAGTTCTTC. The chain recombines TRBV7-9 with TRBJ2-1, with TRBD1 matching over 9 bases. The CDR3 runs to 17 residues. Germline lookup yields CDR1 SEHNR and CDR2 FQNEAQ (reference sequence). With V trimmed by 5 bases and J by 5 bases, 13 bases remained unmatched.

The chain couples TRBV30 to TRBJ2-1, with D perhaps matching TRBD1 (5 bases). With 0 bases removed from V and 5 bases from J, the gap between germline ends came to 8 bases. This CDR3 has 13 residues. CDR1 GTSNPN and CDR2 SVGIG come from the germline V gene (reference sequence). CDR3 in amino acids: CAWSVDRNNEQFF. The CDR3 DNA sequence: TGTGCCTGGAGTGTAGACAGAAACAATGAGCAGTTCTTC. Complete variable domain (other parts from reference TRBV30 and TRBJ2-1): SQTIHQWPATLVQPVGSPLSLECTVEGTSNPNLYWYRQAAGRGLQLLFYSVGIGQISSEVPQNLSASRPQDRQFILSSKKLLLSDSGFYLCAWSVDRNNEQFFGPGTRLTVL.

The rearrangement links TRBV12-2 to TRBJ2-2; no check of the table's D call, TRBD1, against the DNA was made. TRBV12-2 constitutes a pseudogene. This CDR3 spans 16 amino acids. For the CDR3, the DNA is TGTGCAAGTCGGTCGGGACATACTAACTTCACCGGGGAGCTGTTTTTT. Amino acid sequence: CASRSGHTNFTGELFF.

This clone was counted between two and nine times. The same CDR3 also results from other DNA sequences found in this sample. The CDR3 bases are TGTGCCAGTAGAGGGTCAGGGAATGAGCAGTTCTTC. Protein product: CASRGSGNEQFF. The chain couples TRBV19 to TRBJ2-1, with a tentative D call TRBD1 (5 bases). Germline-derived CDR1 and CDR2 are LNHDA and SQIVND (reference sequence). The CDR3 is 12 amino acids. V was trimmed by 6 bases and J by 7 bases, leaving 10 bases between them.

This clone was observed once. The rearrangement links TRBV13 to TRBJ2-7; 8 nucleotides line up with TRBD1. The CDR3 runs to 14 residues. Unmatched junction bases numbered 8, after V lost 3 bases and J lost 7 bases. Germline CDR1 reads PRHDT; CDR2 reads FYEKMQ (reference sequence). In DNA form, the CDR3 reads TGTGCCAGCAGCTTGCCGGACAGGGCTGCGGAGCAGTACTTC. As protein: CASSLPDRAAEQYF.

This clone was detected a few times. The rearrangement uses TRBV7-9 and TRBJ1-3; maybe TRBD1 (5 bases). V was trimmed by 2 bases and J by 4 bases, leaving 12 bases between them. The CDR3 consists of 15 residues. CDR1 is SEHNR and CDR2 is FQNEAQ in the germline V gene (reference sequence). The CDR3: CASSLLRGAGNTIYF. The CDR3 nucleotides read TGTGCCAGCAGCTTACTGCGGGGCGCCGGAAACACCATATATTTT.

The chain recombines TRBV15 with TRBJ1-2; D perhaps matches TRBD1 (5 bases). Germline V gene data show CDR1 as LNHNV and CDR2 as YYDKDF (reference sequence). The CDR3 extends over 17 amino acids. Trimming took off 5 bases at V and 8 bases at J, with 27 bases between the two ends. CDR3 in DNA: TGTGCCACCAGCGGCGGTATGGGCAGCGGGGGGAGTTGGGGCTACACCTTC. Translation: CATSGGMGSGGSWGYTF.

This CDR3 is CASRDTPGTGYNEKLFF. Written as DNA, the CDR3 is TGCGCCAGCAGAGATACCCCCGGGACAGGGTATAATGAAAAACTGTTTTTT. V usage is TRBV10-2 and J usage is TRBJ1-4, with 9 bases identical to TRBD1. CDR3 length equals 17 residues. The germline CDR1 and CDR2 sequences are WSHSY and SAAADI. V shed 6 bases and J 4 bases; nucleotides not matched to a gene: 12.

This clone was counted once. The chain employs TRBV7-8 and TRBJ1-5; D is possibly TRBD1 (5 bases). V was clipped by 4 bases and J by 0 bases, with 16 bases between them. CDR1 and CDR2 (germline): SGHVS, FQNEAQ. CDR3 length: 17 amino acids. The CDR3 reads CASSSRVGGVSNQPQHF. Written as DNA, the CDR3 is TGTGCCAGCAGCTCGAGGGTGGGGGGTGTTAGCAATCAGCCCCAGCATTTT.

The V and J genes are TRBV6-5 and TRBJ1-2; no clear D. V was clipped by 2 bases and J by 3 bases, with 7 bases between them. This CDR3 is 13 amino acids long. Germline V lookup: CDR1 MNHEY, CDR2 SVGAGI. The CDR3 protein is CASSYIPYYGYTF. CDR3 DNA: TGTGCCAGCAGTTACATCCCTTACTATGGCTACACCTTC.

The chain is built from TRBV5-5 and TRBJ2-5, with D uncertain. The germline V and J ends were trimmed by 6 bases and 1 base, with 10 bases remaining between them. Germline V gene lookup returns CDR1 SGHKS and CDR2 YYEKEE (reference sequence). The CDR3 totals 13 residues. CDR3 in amino acids: CASIHTTQETQYF. In DNA, the CDR3 is TGTGCCAGCATCCATACAACCCAAGAGACCCAGTACTTC.

This rearrangement joins TRBV19 to TRBJ1-4; 8 bases are shared with TRBD1. The germline V gene encodes CDR1 LNHDA and CDR2 SQIVND (reference sequence). CDR3 length: 13 amino acids. V was clipped by 9 bases and J by 8 bases; unmatched bases: 8. CDR3 bases: TGTGCCAGCGGACAGGGATTAGGCGAAAAACTGTTTTTT. Protein: CASGQGLGEKLFF.

This chain links TRBV6-2 or TRBV6-3 with TRBJ1-5, with TRBD1 matching 11 bases. Germline loops: CDR1 MNHEY, CDR2 SVGEGT. Losses at the gene ends were 3 bases for V and 6 bases for J; bases not matched to a gene: 10. The CDR3 sequence is 17 residues long. CDR3 DNA: TGTGCCAGCAGTTATGTCTTCTGGACAGGGGGCCGTCAGCCCCAGCATTTT. This gives the protein CASSYVFWTGGRQPQHF.

The rearrangement uses TRBV6-5 and TRBJ1-2; D gene unclear. The CDR3 runs to 15 residues. V dropped 0 bases and J dropped 5 bases, with 13 bases sitting between them. Germline CDR1 reads MNHEY; CDR2 reads SVGAGI. The CDR3 DNA follows: TGTGCCAGCAGTTACTCCACACCTAGTGTTTATGGCTACACCTTC. Translating gives CASSYSTPSVYGYTF.

The chain has TRBV11-3 and TRBJ2-5; the D gene is possibly TRBD1 (6 bases). In germline, CDR1 is SGHNT, CDR2 YENEEA. This CDR3 is built from 15 residues. V dropped 8 bases and J dropped 2 bases, with 18 bases sitting between them. The CDR3 reads CASRTRTDRQETQYF. In DNA, the CDR3 is TGTGCCAGCCGGACTCGGACAGACCGACAAGAGACCCAGTACTTC.

This sequence joins TRBV29-1 and TRBJ1-5; D ambiguous. Germline V lookup: CDR1 SQVTM, CDR2 ANQGSEA. CDR3 length: 18 amino acids. Trimming took off 1 base at V and 0 bases at J, with 19 bases between the two ends. In DNA, the CDR3 is TGCAGCGTTGAAGTACCAGACTGCGGCGGTTGTAGCAATCAGCCCCAGCATTTT. This sequence encodes CSVEVPDCGGCSNQPQHF.

The chain combines TRBV30 with TRBJ2-5, with 12 positions matching TRBD2. V dropped 4 bases and J dropped 5; count of bases not matched to a gene: 5. Germline values: CDR1 GTSNPN, CDR2 SVGIG (reference sequence). This CDR3 contains 14 residues. CDR3 sequence: CAWTSGRAWETQYF. The CDR3 DNA reads as TGTGCCTGGACTAGCGGGAGGGCCTGGGAGACCCAGTACTTC. Combining the CDR3 with reference TRBV30 and TRBJ2-5 gives the whole variable domain SQTIHQWPATLVQPVGSPLSLECTVEGTSNPNLYWYRQAAGRGLQLLFYSVGIGQISSEVPQNLSASRPQDRQFILSSKKLLLSDSGFYLCAWTSGRAWETQYFGPGTRLLVL.

The CDR3 DNA reads as TGTGCCAGCAGCATCGACACGACGTCTTACAATGAGCAGTTCTTC. Translating it yields CASSIDTTSYNEQFF. V and J are TRBV3-1 (or the pseudogene TRBV3-2) and TRBJ2-1, with D unclear. The CDR3 length is 15 residues. V lost 5 bases and J lost 4, with 15 bases in between. CDR1 and CDR2 from the germline V gene are LGHDT and YNNKEL (reference sequence).

The rearrangement links TRBV7-2 to TRBJ1-5; D is possibly TRBD1 (5 bases). Germline V gene data show CDR1 as SGHTA and CDR2 as FQGNSA. The CDR3 is 16 residues long. V lost 5 bases and J lost 0, with 14 bases in between. Here the CDR3 reads CASSPWAGSSNQPQHF. The CDR3 DNA follows: TGTGCCAGCAGCCCGTGGGCAGGGTCTAGCAATCAGCCCCAGCATTTT.

This clone was observed a handful of times. The rearrangement uses TRBV18 and TRBJ1-2; TRBD1 agrees at 7 bases. The germline gives CDR1 KGHSH, CDR2 LQKENI. Trimming cost V 3 bases and J 5 bases; bases outside gene matches: 3. The CDR3 has 13 residues. In DNA form, the CDR3 reads TGTGCCAGCTCACCGGGACAGCAATATGGCTACACCTTC. It translates to CASSPGQQYGYTF.

The chain joins TRBV3-1 (or the pseudogene TRBV3-2) to TRBJ2-1, with a possible D match to TRBD2 (6 bases). The CDR3 spans 15 residues. CDR1 and CDR2 (germline): LGHDT, YNNKEL (reference sequence). V lost 4 bases, J lost 3 bases, and 13 bases lay in between. CDR3 region: CASSPGGAGYNEQFF. CDR3 DNA sequence: TGTGCCAGCAGCCCCGGCGGGGCAGGCTACAATGAGCAGTTCTTC.

V is TRBV18 and J is TRBJ1-2, with D possibly TRBD1 on 5 matching bases. From germline, CDR1 is KGHSH and CDR2 LQKENI. Trimming took 6 bases from V and 4 from J, leaving 18 bases between them. The CDR3 covers 15 residues. The CDR3 protein is CASSPGMEGTYGYTF. In nucleotides, the CDR3 is TGTGCCAGCTCCCCGGGTATGGAGGGGACCTATGGCTACACCTTC.

This clone was seen more than once but under ten times. This rearrangement joins TRBV2 to TRBJ2-5, with TRBD2 matching over 8 bases. This CDR3 has 14 residues. Trimming took 6 bases from V and 4 from J; bases not matched to a gene: 7. Germline V gives CDR1 SNHLY, CDR2 FYNNEI. Here the CDR3 DNA reads TGTGCCAGCAGCCTTCCGGGACTAGGAGAGACCCAGTACTTC. Protein: CASSLPGLGETQYF.

The chain combines TRBV7-9 with TRBJ2-5; 7 nucleotides line up with TRBD1. CDR3 size: 16 residues. Germline V gene lookup returns CDR1 SEHNR and CDR2 FQNEAQ (reference sequence). J gave up 3 bases and V 5 bases, and 12 bases lay outside the gene matches. CDR3 DNA sequence: TGTGCCAGCAGCCGAGACAGGGAGCAATACAAAGAGACCCAGTACTTC. Its translation: CASSRDREQYKETQYF.

The rearrangement links TRBV5-6 to TRBJ1-6; D unclear. The germline gives CDR1 SGHDT, CDR2 YYEEEE. The CDR3 loop spans 14 amino acids. V was clipped by 0 bases and J by 9 bases, with 10 bases between them. The CDR3 here is CASSLEAGSSPLHF. The CDR3 DNA sequence: TGTGCCAGCAGCTTGGAGGCTGGGAGTTCACCCCTCCACTTT.

The J gene is TRBJ2-6, the V gene TRBV11-2; D unclear. The CDR3 spans 16 residues. Germline-derived CDR1 and CDR2 are SGHAT and FQNNGV. Trimming shortened V by 2 bases and J by 0 bases, and 8 bases separated the two germline ends. The CDR3 reads CASSLRGASGANVLTF. DNA for the CDR3: TGTGCCAGCAGCTTAAGAGGAGCCTCTGGGGCCAACGTCCTGACTTTC. The variable domain in full, completed from reference TRBV11-2 and TRBJ2-6, reads EAGVAQSPRYKIIEKRQSVAFWCNPISGHATLYWYQQILGQGPKLLIQFQNNGVVDDSQLPKDRFSAERLKGVDSTLKIQPAKLEDSAVYLCASSLRGASGANVLTFGAGSRLTVL.

The chain is built from TRBV2 and TRBJ1-3; D might be TRBD1 (6 bases). With 7 bases removed from V and 2 bases from J, the gap between germline ends came to 12 bases. The CDR3 has 14 amino acids. Germline CDR1 is SNHLY and CDR2 is FYNNEI. CDR3 nucleotide sequence: TGTGCCAGCACCATTAACAGGGCTGGAAACACCATATATTTT. It translates to CASTINRAGNTIYF.

The V call is TRBV5-8, the J call TRBJ1-5; D call uncertain. Germline V gene lookup returns CDR1 SGHTS and CDR2 YDEGEE. This CDR3 has 15 residues. V was pared by 4 bases and J by 4 bases, with 15 bases between. CDR3 DNA: TGTGCCAGCAGCCCGAGCTACAGAGCTAATCAGCCCCAGCATTTT. It encodes CASSPSYRANQPQHF.

The chain carries TRBV14 and TRBJ1-2, with D possibly TRBD1 on 6 matching bases. With 4 bases removed from V and 4 bases from J, the gap between germline ends came to 10 bases. This CDR3 is 13 amino acids long. The germline CDR1 and CDR2 sequences are SGHDN and FVKESK. The CDR3 spells CASSPVDSYGYTF. As DNA, the CDR3 is TGTGCCAGCAGCCCTGTGGACAGCTATGGCTACACCTTC.